This T cell receptor beta chain was observed in a study of radiation and T cells in renal cell carcinoma. Study-level points and caveats: Top tumor clonotypes rose in blood 2 weeks post-radiation, then contracted.

Trimming stripped 2 bases from V and 2 bases from J, with 5 bases between. The CDR3 totals 13 residues. The germline V gene encodes CDR1 SGHTA and CDR2 FQGNSA. With regard to this clone: The antigen is not known.

The repertoire was sequenced with immunoSEQ multiplex PCR; TCRdb's copy has only in-frame clones and lacks some. The data show more than 120,000 clones, 70% to 90% seen once. Time point denoted: blood 4 weeks post-SBRT, at nephrectomy. As for treatment: 15 Gy SBRT to primary tumor, nephrectomy 4 weeks later. Nephrectomy followed 15 Gy stereotactic body radiation by 4 weeks. This renal cell carcinoma was of the clear cell type. The material sequenced was blood, taken from a patient whose treatment included radiotherapy and nephrectomy. This TCR was sampled from a woman in her fifties or sixties with renal cell carcinoma. The chain employs TRBV7-2 and TRBJ2-3, with no clear D. CDR3 amino acids: CASSLSSTDTQYF. The CDR3 DNA reads TGTGCCAGCAGCTTATCCTCCACAGATACGCAGTATTTT. Together with reference TRBV7-2 and TRBJ2-3, the CDR3 gives the full variable domain: GAGVSQSPSNKVTEKGKDVELRCDPISGHTALYWYRQSLGQGLEFLIYFQGNSAPDKSGLPSDRFSAERTGGSVSTLTIQRTQQEDSAVYLCASSLSSTDTQYFGPGTRLTVL.